These 13 T cell receptor beta chains were all obtained from the same sample, sequenced in a study of blood T cell repertoires in COVID-19. Method: immunoSEQ multiplex PCR; TCRdb's copy keeps in-frame clones and lacks some. The sample contains 120,000 to 150,000 clones, 84% of which appear only once. The source material was peripheral blood. The origin of the receptors is a young man with COVID-19, enrolled during active disease.

The J gene is TRBJ2-5, the V gene TRBV5-5, with 14 bases matching TRBD2. V was pared by 4 bases and J by 3 bases, with 2 bases of the junction left unmatched. In germline, CDR1 is SGHKS, CDR2 YYEKEE (reference sequence). This CDR3 is 15 amino acids long. CDR3 DNA: TGTGCCAGCAGCCTGGGACTAGCGGGAGAAGAGACCCAGTACTTC. It yields the protein CASSLGLAGEETQYF.

The genes are TRBV14 and TRBJ2-3; D not resolved. With 0 bases removed from V and 4 bases from J, the gap between germline ends came to 11 bases. Germline-derived CDR1 and CDR2 are SGHDN and FVKESK. The CDR3 spans 15 residues. The CDR3 DNA is TGTGCCAGCAGCCAAGATTGGTACTTCCCAGATACGCAGTATTTT. Encoded protein: CASSQDWYFPDTQYF.

V is TRBV27 and J is TRBJ2-2; the match to TRBD2 covers 10 bases. Germline CDR1 MNHEY, CDR2 SMNVEV (reference sequence). V dropped 3 bases and J dropped 2; count of bases not matched to a gene: 3. The CDR3 runs 16 residues. The CDR3 reads CASSFSSGRNTGELFF. The CDR3 DNA is TGTGCCAGCAGTTTCTCTAGCGGGAGAAACACCGGGGAGCTGTTTTTT.

Here the CDR3 DNA reads TGTGCCAGCACGGTGGACTCGGGGGACACCGGGGAGCTGTTTTTT. Its translation: CASTVDSGDTGELFF. The chain recombines TRBV7-9 with TRBJ2-2; TRBD2 is a possible D gene (6 bases). The CDR3 is made up of 15 amino acids. The V gene's germline CDR1 is SEHNR and CDR2 FQNEAQ (reference sequence). V was pared by 7 bases and J by 3 bases, with 15 bases between.

This chain links TRBV10-3 with TRBJ1-1, with TRBD1 as a possible D gene (5 bases). V lost 0 bases and J 5 bases, leaving 13 bases between the germline ends. Germline V lookup: CDR1 ENHRY, CDR2 SYGVKD. The CDR3 covers 15 residues. CDR3 DNA: TGTGCCATCAGTGAGTCTGTCCAGGGTGGAACTGAAGCTTTCTTT. Protein: CAISESVQGGTEAFF.

A word on this clone: A read error may produce the germline difference seen at one junction end. V gene TRBV19 combines with J gene TRBJ2-1, with a tentative D call TRBD2 (5 bases). The germline gives CDR1 LNHDA, CDR2 SQIVND (reference sequence). CDR3 size: 13 residues. For the CDR3, the DNA is TGTGCCAGTAGTATCAAACTTAGCGATGAGGAGTTCTTC. Translated: CASSIKLSDEEFF. Together with reference TRBV19 and TRBJ2-1, the CDR3 gives the full variable domain: DGGITQSPKYLFRKEGQNVTLSCEQNLNHDAMYWYRQDPGQGLRLIYYSQIVNDFQKGDIAEGYSVSREKKESFPLTVTSAQKNPTAFYLCASSIKLSDEEFFGPGTRLTVL.

This chain links TRBV3-1 (or the pseudogene TRBV3-2) with TRBJ2-4; perhaps TRBD1 as D (5 bases). Germline loops: CDR1 LGHDT, CDR2 YNNKEL (reference sequence). This CDR3 has 17 amino acids. The V end was cut by 0 bases, the J end by 0 bases, with 12 bases between. CDR3 sequence (DNA): TGTGCCAGCAGCCAAGAGGACATCTATCTAGCCAAAAACATTCAGTACTTC. It translates to CASSQEDIYLAKNIQYF.

The V and J genes are TRBV2 and TRBJ1-5; 8 nucleotides match TRBD1. CDR3 length: 15 residues. V was clipped by 1 base and J by 8 bases; unmatched bases: 7. In germline, CDR1 is SNHLY, CDR2 FYNNEI. CDR3 bases: TGTGCCAGCAGTGAAGGGGGACAGGCCTCTGAGCCCCAGCATTTT. It translates to CASSEGGQASEPQHF.

In this sample, this clone turned up a few times. This sequence joins TRBV5-1 and TRBJ2-3, with 15 bases fitting TRBD2. CDR3 length: 19 amino acids. V trimming: 3 bases; J trimming: 0 bases; junction bases outside the gene matches: 8. CDR1 and CDR2 from the germline V gene are SGHRS and YFSETQ. DNA for the CDR3: TGCGCCAGCAGCTCATCCGGGACTAGCGGGAGGACTAGCACAGATACGCAGTATTTT. Translated: CASSSSGTSGRTSTDTQYF.

This sequence joins TRBV5-1 and TRBJ2-7, with D possibly being TRBD2 (6 bases). Per the germline V gene, CDR1 is SGHRS and CDR2 is YFSETQ. This CDR3 has 14 residues. The V end was cut by 0 bases, the J end by 0 bases, with 7 bases between. CDR3 nucleotide sequence: TGCGCCAGCAGCTTGGGGACTATCTCCTACGAGCAGTACTTC. It yields the protein CASSLGTISYEQYF.

The J gene is TRBJ1-4, the V gene TRBV7-2, with TRBD1 matching 8 bases. This CDR3 has 14 amino acids. Germline V lookup: CDR1 SGHTA, CDR2 FQGNSA. The V gene end was trimmed by 3 bases and the J gene end by 8 bases; junction bases not matched to a gene: 5. The CDR3 is CASSFHGQGEKLFF. In DNA, the CDR3 is TGTGCCAGCAGCTTCCACGGACAGGGCGAAAAACTGTTTTTT.

The rearrangement joins TRBV9 to TRBJ2-7; a weak D match, TRBD2 (5 bases). V was trimmed by 7 bases and J by 2 bases, leaving 13 bases between them. The CDR3 consists of 13 residues. Germline CDR1 reads SGDLS; CDR2 reads YYNGEE. This chain's CDR3 is CASGRDYTYEQYF. In DNA, the CDR3 is TGTGCCAGCGGACGGGATTATACCTACGAGCAGTACTTC.

The V gene is TRBV4-1, the J gene TRBJ2-6; the match to TRBD1 covers 7 bases. J was trimmed by 4 bases and V by 2 bases; bases with no gene match: 5. CDR3 length equals 16 residues. The germline V gene encodes CDR1 MGHRA and CDR2 YSYEKL. CDR3 residues: CASSQNDRAGANVLTF. The DNA for the CDR3 is TGCGCCAGCAGCCAAAACGACAGGGCAGGGGCCAACGTCCTGACTTTC.